The 24 T cell receptor beta chains in this list originate from one sample, sequenced in a study of blood T cell repertoires in COVID-19. TCRdb's copy holds only in-frame clones and misses some; the assay was immunoSEQ multiplex PCR. Of approximately 170,000 clones listed, around 84% are singletons. The sample was PBMCs or T cells enriched from blood (not recorded which). The receptors were gathered from a woman aged 25 to 39 who had recovered from COVID-19.

This chain uses TRBV27 with TRBJ1-1, with TRBD1 as a possible D gene (5 bases). V was clipped by 8 bases and J by 2 bases, with 12 bases between them. Germline CDR1 is MNHEY and CDR2 is SMNVEV (reference sequence). The CDR3 runs 13 residues. For the CDR3, the DNA is TGTGCCAGCGGGGGGTATATAAACACTGAAGCTTTCTTT. This gives the protein CASGGYINTEAFF.

The V gene is TRBV29-1, the J gene TRBJ2-1; 9 nucleotides align to TRBD2. Germline-derived CDR1 and CDR2 are SQVTM and ANQGSEA. There are 13 residues in the CDR3. Germline trimming cut 5 bases from V and 6 bases from J; bases unmatched to any gene: 5. The CDR3 here is CSVLSGSPNEQFF. The CDR3 DNA reads TGCAGCGTTCTTAGCGGGAGTCCCAATGAGCAGTTCTTC.

The chain has TRBV5-4 and TRBJ1-1; D ambiguous. The CDR3 runs to 13 residues. V lost 2 bases and J 6 bases, leaving 11 bases between the germline ends. Germline CDR1 SGHNT, CDR2 YYREEE (reference sequence). The CDR3 loop reads CASSFSSEPEAFF. The CDR3 DNA reads TGTGCCAGCAGCTTTTCTTCCGAGCCTGAAGCTTTCTTT.

V is TRBV5-1 and J is TRBJ2-1; 7 nucleotides match TRBD2. CDR3 length equals 15 residues. Germline V gene data show CDR1 as SGHRS and CDR2 as YFSETQ. V dropped 0 bases and J dropped 6; count of bases not matched to a gene: 6. The CDR3 reads CASSLAGSGGNEQFF. The CDR3 DNA reads as TGCGCCAGCAGCTTGGCCGGCTCGGGGGGCAATGAGCAGTTCTTC.

The DNA for the CDR3 is TGTGCCAGCAGCGTTTTCGGGAACACCGGGGAGCTGTTTTTT. This codes for CASSVFGNTGELFF. The gene calls are TRBV9 and TRBJ2-2; no definite D call. Germline V gene data show CDR1 as SGDLS and CDR2 as YYNGEE. CDR3 length equals 14 residues. Trimming shortened V by 2 bases and J by 1 base, and 6 bases separated the two germline ends.

The chain links TRBV30 to TRBJ2-5; TRBD2 is a possible D gene (5 bases). The germline V gene encodes CDR1 GTSNPN and CDR2 SVGIG (reference sequence). This CDR3 region has 14 residues. Trimming took 4 bases from V and 0 from J, leaving 12 bases between them. The CDR3 sequence is CAWTGEGHQETQYF. The DNA of the CDR3 is TGTGCCTGGACGGGTGAGGGCCACCAAGAGACCCAGTACTTC.

V and J are TRBV14 and TRBJ2-7, with TRBD2 as a possible D gene (6 bases). The V gene lost 1 base and the J gene lost 3 bases, with 10 bases spanning the gap. CDR3 size: 14 residues. Per the germline V gene, CDR1 is SGHDN and CDR2 is FVKESK. The CDR3: CASSQGGVFYEQYF. The CDR3 DNA reads TGTGCCAGCAGCCAAGGGGGGGTGTTCTACGAGCAGTACTTC.

The chain combines TRBV27 with TRBJ1-1; 8 bases line up with TRBD1. Germline CDR1 reads MNHEY; CDR2 reads SMNVEV (reference sequence). The CDR3 runs to 15 residues. Trimming removed 4 bases from V and 6 bases from J; junction bases left unmatched: 10. CDR3 DNA: TGTGCCAGCAGTTCCCAAATCGACAGGGGAGCTGAAGCTTTCTTT. Protein product: CASSSQIDRGAEAFF.

J is TRBJ2-1 and V is TRBV7-2, with D maybe TRBD2 (7 bases). CDR3 size: 15 residues. CDR1 and CDR2 from the germline V gene are SGHTA and FQGNSA. Trimming removed 7 bases from V and 0 bases from J, with 13 bases in between. The DNA of the CDR3 is TGTGCCAGCAAGGGAGGGGGGAGCTCCTACAATGAGCAGTTCTTC. Its translation is CASKGGGSSYNEQFF.

V gene TRBV5-4 combines with J gene TRBJ2-7, with TRBD1 matching over 9 bases. The CDR3 covers 15 residues. Germline V gene data show CDR1 as SGHNT and CDR2 as YYREEE (reference sequence). V shed 1 base and J 3 bases; nucleotides not matched to a gene: 5. CDR3 bases: TGTGCCAGCAGCTTGACCCTGGGACAGGGCTACGAGCAGTACTTC. Protein: CASSLTLGQGYEQYF.

This clone showed up just a few times. The gene calls are TRBV5-1 and TRBJ2-3; no reliable D call. This CDR3 is 17 amino acids long. V was clipped by 1 base and J by 2 bases, with 17 bases between them. Germline values: CDR1 SGHRS, CDR2 YFSETQ. This CDR3 reads CASSLSQASPSTDTQYF. Written as DNA, the CDR3 is TGCGCCAGCAGCTTGAGCCAGGCGTCACCTTCCACAGATACGCAGTATTTT.

The V call is TRBV11-2, the J call TRBJ2-5, with D unclear. The V end lost 0 bases, the J end lost 5 bases, and 10 bases lay between the germline ends. The CDR3 totals 14 residues. CDR1 is SGHAT, CDR2 FQNNGV, per germline. This CDR3 reads CASSLELIAETQYF. The CDR3 DNA reads TGTGCCAGCAGCTTAGAACTGATTGCGGAGACCCAGTACTTC.

The rearrangement joins TRBV28 to TRBJ2-7; D is perhaps TRBD1 (6 bases). The germline CDR1 and CDR2 sequences are MDHEN and SYDVKM. This CDR3 contains 15 residues. Trimming pared 5 bases from V and 4 bases from J, leaving 18 bases between. In nucleotides, the CDR3 is TGTGCCAGCAGTAGCCAGTTACAGGGCGAGTACGAGCAGTACGTC. It yields the protein CASSSQLQGEYEQYV.

The V and J genes are TRBV7-2 and TRBJ2-2; 9 bases fit TRBD2. V shed 5 bases and J 4 bases; nucleotides not matched to a gene: 5. Per the germline V gene, CDR1 is SGHTA and CDR2 is FQGNSA. The CDR3 length is 15 residues. In DNA form, the CDR3 reads TGTGCCAGCAGCCCGGGACTAGCCCCCACCGGGGAGCTGTTTTTT. Amino acid sequence: CASSPGLAPTGELFF.

The CDR3 region has the DNA TGTGCCAGCGGGCAGAACAATCAGCCCCAGCATTTT. Its translation: CASGQNNQPQHF. The rearrangement links TRBV2 to TRBJ1-5; D gene unclear. Germline V CDR1 and CDR2: SNHLY, FYNNEI. The V and J ends lost 8 bases and 3 bases respectively, with 8 bases between them. The CDR3 extends over 12 amino acids.

The genes are TRBV23-1 and TRBJ1-1; D may be TRBD1 (6 bases). TRBV23-1 is an open reading frame whose function is uncertain. V lost 0 bases to trimming and J lost 5 bases, with 10 bases between them. This CDR3 comprises 14 residues. CDR3 DNA sequence: TGCGCCAGCAGTCAATCGGGCAGGGGAACTGAAGCTTTCTTT. Protein product: CASSQSGRGTEAFF.

The V call is TRBV5-4, the J call TRBJ2-7; 8 bases agree with TRBD1. V dropped 0 bases and J dropped 3; count of bases not matched to a gene: 2. The CDR3 runs to 14 residues. CDR1 and CDR2 (germline): SGHNT, YYREEE (reference sequence). The CDR3 loop is CASSLADRVYEQYF. CDR3 bases: TGTGCCAGCAGCTTGGCGGACAGGGTCTACGAGCAGTACTTC.

This chain connects TRBV27 to TRBJ1-6; D gene ambiguous. Trimming cost V 5 bases and J 9 bases, with 17 bases left between them. Germline CDR1 and CDR2: MNHEY and SMNVEV (reference sequence). This CDR3 region has 15 residues. The CDR3 nucleotides read TGTGCCAGCAGTCCCGGGCCAGCGCGGGGTTCACCCCTCCACTTT. Its translation is CASSPGPARGSPLHF.

The chain uses TRBV9 and TRBJ1-2, with TRBD1 identical over 9 bases. The CDR3 length is 15 residues. V trimming: 4 bases; J trimming: 4 bases; junction bases outside the gene matches: 8. Germline CDR1 is SGDLS and CDR2 is YYNGEE. The CDR3 DNA reads TGTGCCAGCAGCCTCCGACAGGGGGTGGGCTATGGCTACACCTTC. It encodes CASSLRQGVGYGYTF. The entire variable domain, with the rest obtained from reference TRBV9 and TRBJ1-2, is as follows: DSGVTQTPKHLITATGQRVTLRCSPRSGDLSVYWYQQSLDQGLQFLIQYYNGEERAKGNILERFSAQQFPDLHSELNLSSLELGDSALYFCASSLRQGVGYGYTFGSGTRLTVV.

In the case of this clone: One end of the junction fails to match germline, which may point to a read error. The V call is TRBV7-7, the J call TRBJ2-2; 8 bases agree with TRBD1. The V gene's germline CDR1 is SSHAT and CDR2 FNYEAQ (reference sequence). CDR3 length equals 15 residues. The CDR3 nucleotides are TGTGCTAGCAGCCCCGGACAGGGTTACACCGGGGAGCTGTTTTTT. The encoded protein is CASSPGQGYTGELFF.

The CDR3 DNA follows: TGTGCCAGCAGCCACTTGGGGGCTCGGACCGGGGAGCTGTTTTTT. As protein: CASSHLGARTGELFF. The chain has TRBV14 and TRBJ2-2, with a weak D call TRBD1 (6 bases). CDR1 and CDR2 from the germline V gene are SGHDN and FVKESK. CDR3 length: 15 amino acids. The ends were cut back, 3 bases at V and 5 bases at J, with 13 bases in the middle.

The CDR3 DNA is TGTGCCAGCAGCCCACCCGTACCGCGTGGCACAGATACGCAGTATTTT. It is translated as CASSPPVPRGTDTQYF. The chain combines TRBV21-1 with TRBJ2-3; the D call in the table, TRBD2, was not verified against the DNA. TRBV21-1 is annotated as a pseudogene. CDR3 length: 16 residues.

The chain joins TRBV2 to TRBJ1-5; perhaps TRBD1 as D (5 bases). V lost 2 bases, J lost 7 bases, and 15 bases lay in between. CDR1 and CDR2 (germline): SNHLY, FYNNEI. This CDR3 has 15 residues. CDR3: CASSETVREGQPQHF. The CDR3 region has the DNA TGTGCCAGCAGTGAAACCGTCAGGGAGGGGCAGCCCCAGCATTTT. Filled out from reference TRBV2 and TRBJ1-5, the complete variable domain reads EPEVTQTPSHQVTQMGQEVILRCVPISNHLYFYWYRQILGQKVEFLVSFYNNEISEKSEIFDDQFSVERPDGSNFTLKIRSTKLEDSAMYFCASSETVREGQPQHFGDGTRLSIL.

V and J are TRBV6-4 and TRBJ2-1; 9 positions match TRBD1. Losses at the gene ends were 4 bases for V and 9 bases for J; bases not matched to a gene: 4. Germline-derived CDR1 and CDR2 are MRHNA and SNTAGT. The CDR3 runs 13 residues. CDR3 DNA sequence: TGTGCCAGCAGTGTAGGGACAGGGCTTGAGCAGTTCTTC. It yields the protein CASSVGTGLEQFF.